This T cell receptor beta chain originates from a study of blood T cell repertoires in COVID-19. Overall study: Samples representing acute and convalescent COVID-19 were sourced from the United States, Italy and Spain. PBMCs, B-cell-depleted T cells, or T cells provided the cDNA or gDNA that made up the material.

Seattle researchers signed up patients amid active infection and tracked them longitudinally. Germline values: CDR1 SGDLS, CDR2 YYNGEE. Trimming removed 4 bases at V and 11 bases at J, with 27 bases between. The CDR3 is made up of 16 amino acids. As processed by the authors: How many nucleated cells were present was estimated from reference gene primer amplification. The assay was immunoSEQ multiplex PCR, and TCRdb's table has in-frame clones only and misses some. V and J calls and clone size are copied from that table; D and trimming were computed from the DNA. The table includes about 160,000 clones, around 74% detected once.

Source material: peripheral blood. The chain is built from TRBV9 and TRBJ1-1, with D possibly matching TRBD1 (5 bases). The source is a woman aged 55-70 years with COVID-19, enrolled during active disease. This CDR3 is CASSSDQGTLGGEAFF. The CDR3 bases are TGTGCCAGCAGCTCTGATCAGGGTACCTTGGGGGGTGAGGCTTTCTTT.